This T cell receptor beta chain derives from a study of blood T cell repertoires in COVID-19. Study details: From the United States, Italy and Spain came samples of acute and convalescent COVID-19. Sources were T cells, B-cell-depleted T cells, or PBMCs; the material itself was cDNA or gDNA.

CDR1 is SGDLS and CDR2 is YYNGEE in the germline V gene. Trimming cost V 0 bases and J 4 bases, with 7 bases left between them. The CDR3 spans 13 residues. Authors' methods: Estimation of nucleated cell counts was performed using reference gene primer amplification. Repertoires were generated with immunoSEQ multiplex PCR, while TCRdb's copy carries only in-frame clones and drops some. The DNA was the basis for D and trimming; V, J and clone size are from that table. The sample includes 110,000 to 150,000 clones, around 86% of them seen just once. The sample was peripheral blood. The clonotype comes from a human donor in a cohort sampled during active COVID-19. The V gene is TRBV9, the J gene TRBJ1-2; no clear D. The CDR3 DNA sequence: TGTGCCAGCAGCGTAGGTGAGGGCTATGGCTACACCTTC. Its protein product is CASSVGEGYGYTF.